The 25 T cell receptor beta chains reported below all come from one sample, sequenced in a study of tumor-infiltrating lymphocytes in primary liver carcinoma. Each 20-30 mg portion of unsorted bulk tissue served as the source for co-extraction of RNA and DNA. Starting material of about 450 ng total RNA yielded TCR beta cDNA via a constant-region primer. Modified slightly, ARM-PCR produced TCR beta libraries over three nested multiplex PCR rounds. A C-beta reverse primer was combined with TRBV1-TRBV30 forward primers in the first two PCR rounds, and each round had around 10 cycles. One entry per CDR3 protein results from TCRdb running MiXCR on the multiplex PCR reads. This repertoire shows 50,000 to 70,000 distinct CDR3 sequences, 65% to 80% found once; its top ten account for just over 55%. Sequencing was carried out using liver tumor tissue from sampling region 2. Subset defined: tumor region T2, inferior pole. These receptors were collected from a man aged 35 to 55 with primary liver carcinoma and hepatitis B virus infection.

The CDR3: CATGRGTNEFF. The CDR3 DNA reads TGTGCCACCGGGAGAGGGACTAATGAGTTCTTC. The J gene is TRBJ2-1, the V gene TRBV6-5, with 7 bases identical to TRBD2. CDR1 is MNHEY and CDR2 is SVGAGI in the germline V gene. The junction had 11 bases not matched to a gene; V was cut back by 10 bases and J by 14 bases. This CDR3 has 11 residues.

To note about this clonotype: Its ends do not fully match the called genes, so a read error is possible. This rearrangement joins TRBV7-8 to TRBJ2-1; D may be TRBD1 or TRBD2 (6 bases each). This CDR3 is built from 13 residues. Germline V CDR1 and CDR2: SGHVS, FQNEAQ. CDR3 loop: CANSPRGPLEQFF. The CDR3 nucleotides are TGTGCCAACAGCCCCCGGGGGCCTCTAGAGCAGTTCTTC.

On this clonotype itself: A junction end diverges from the germline sequence, so it may reflect a read error. The chain has TRBV11-2 and TRBJ2-2, with D tentatively TRBD2 (6 bases). Germline CDR1 is SGHAT and CDR2 is FQNNGV. This CDR3 has 17 amino acids. The CDR3 loop is CASSEPSWDWGLRELFF. The CDR3 bases are TGTGCCAGCAGCGAACCATCATGGGATTGGGGGTTACGGGAGTTGTTTTTT.

This clonotype was counted between two and nine times. This may arise from a read error, as a much more abundant clone is one base away. The chain has TRBV5-1 and TRBJ2-1, with TRBD2 identical over 10 bases. Germline values: CDR1 SGHRS, CDR2 YFSETQ. The CDR3 sequence is 15 residues long. Trimming at V came to 2 bases and at J to 6 bases, leaving 5 bases not matched to a gene. The CDR3 region is CASSFSLAGANEQFF. CDR3 in DNA: TGCGCCAGCAGCTTTAGCCTAGCGGGAGCCAATGAGCAGTTCTTC.

This clonotype was seen a single time. This sequence joins TRBV6-6 and TRBJ1-2; 9 nucleotides match TRBD1. From germline, CDR1 is MNHNY and CDR2 SVGAGI (reference sequence). V was pared by 11 bases and J by 8 bases, with 15 bases of the junction left unmatched. The CDR3 sequence is 14 residues long. Here the CDR3 DNA reads TGTGCCGGCCGACCTACGGGGGACAGGGAAGGCTACACCTTC. As protein: CAGRPTGDREGYTF.

In regard to this clonotype: The missing conserved phenylalanine or tryptophan at the end of this CDR3 makes a read error likely. V and J are TRBV5-4 and TRBJ2-7; D call uncertain. CDR3 size: 15 residues. V was pared by 5 bases and J by 0 bases, with 15 bases between. Germline CDR1 SGHNT, CDR2 YYREEE (reference sequence). CDR3 loop: CASSLFGGPSYEQYL. The CDR3 nucleotides read TGTGCCAGCAGTTTGTTCGGTGGCCCCTCCTACGAGCAGTACCTC.

On this clonotype itself: An end of the junction differs from the germline gene, which may be a read error. As DNA, the CDR3 is TGTGCCAGCAGCCTCGGGACTAGCGGGATTCCTAGCATAGATACGCAGTATTTT. Translated, it gives CASSLGTSGIPSIDTQYF. The chain has TRBV5-4 and TRBJ2-3, with TRBD2 identical over 13 bases. CDR1 SGHNT and CDR2 YYREEE come from the germline V gene (reference sequence). This CDR3 has 18 residues.

Notes on this clonotype: A read error may account for a junction end that differs from germline. CDR3 in DNA: TGTACCAGCGGGAACCAGGGGGGTTACGAGCAGTACTTC. This encodes CTSGNQGGYEQYF. The chain employs TRBV6-5 and TRBJ2-7, with D tentatively TRBD1 or TRBD2 (7 bases each). The CDR3 loop spans 13 amino acids. Germline V gene sequence: CDR1 MNHEY, CDR2 SVGAGI.

With regard to this clonotype: In this CDR3 the conserved last residue, phenylalanine or tryptophan, is missing, so a read error is likely. The chain recombines TRBV4-2 with TRBJ2-3; TRBD2 matches at 12 bases. The CDR3 runs 20 residues. Germline CDR1 reads LGHNA; CDR2 reads YNFKEQ. Here the CDR3 DNA reads TGTGCCAGCATCCAAGAAGAGACTAGCGGGAGTAGTGACAGCACAGATACGCAGTATTAT. This gives the protein CASIQEETSGSSDSTDTQYY.

The sample holds many counts of this clonotype. V and J are TRBV10-1 and TRBJ2-1, with 7 positions matching TRBD2. V lost 1 base, J lost 10 bases, and 7 bases stayed unmatched. Germline assignment: CDR1 WNHNN and CDR2 SYGVQD (reference sequence). This CDR3 is 14 amino acids long. The CDR3 sequence is CASSELRGSREQFF. In DNA form, the CDR3 reads TGCGCCAGCAGTGAGTTGCGCGGGAGTCGCGAGCAGTTCTTC.

On this clonotype: A read error may explain this, as a much larger clone is one base away. The rearrangement links TRBV4-3 to TRBJ1-2, with a weak D call TRBD1 (5 bases). CDR3 size: 13 residues. Germline V gene sequence: CDR1 LGHNA, CDR2 YSLEER. CDR3 bases: TGCCCCAGCAGCCAAGCAGGGAACTATGGCTACACCTTC. Its translation is CPSSQAGNYGYTF.

Note on this clonotype: The germline gene is not matched at one end of the junction; a read error may be the cause. This chain uses TRBV29-1 with TRBJ2-3, with a possible D match to TRBD2 (6 bases). CDR3 length equals 15 residues. Germline V gene data show CDR1 as SQVTM and CDR2 as ANQGSEA. CDR3 sequence: CGVEGGAGITNTQYF. CDR3 sequence (DNA): TGCGGCGTTGAGGGCGGGGCCGGCATCACAAATACGCAGTATTTC.

The chain couples TRBV4-3 to TRBJ2-4, with D perhaps TRBD1 or TRBD2 (6 bases each). This CDR3 comprises 17 residues. Germline V gives CDR1 LGHNA, CDR2 YSLEER. Trimming cost V 0 bases and J 6 bases, with 18 bases left between them. The CDR3 nucleotides read TGCGCCAGCAGCCAAGATAGCAATAGGGGGGACTTAAACATTCAGTACTTC. Amino acid sequence: CASSQDSNRGDLNIQYF.

This clonotype appeared many times. Being one base from a much bigger clone, this may be a read error. The CDR3 here is CASSPDHWAGELFF. CDR3 sequence (DNA): TGTGCCAGCAGCCCGGACCATTGGGCCGGGGAGCTGTTTTTT. V is TRBV11-2 and J is TRBJ2-2; D remains unclear. Germline V lookup: CDR1 SGHAT, CDR2 FQNNGV. Trimming pared 5 bases from V and 6 bases from J, leaving 13 bases between. This CDR3 has 14 residues.

V gene TRBV11-2 combines with J gene TRBJ2-1, with D perhaps being TRBD1 or TRBD2 (5 bases each). Germline V CDR1 and CDR2: SGHAT, FQNNGV. V was clipped by 6 bases and J by 3 bases, with 15 bases between them. The CDR3 has 15 amino acids. The CDR3, as DNA: TGTGCCAGCAGTGCCGGGACGGTGGACTACAATGAGCAGTTCTTC. Translating it yields CASSAGTVDYNEQFF.

Comment on this clonotype: Likely a read error: the CDR3 ends without its conserved phenylalanine or tryptophan. The rearrangement uses TRBV11-2 and TRBJ2-1, with D hard to call. The CDR3 spans 15 residues. Per the germline V gene, CDR1 is SGHAT and CDR2 is FQNNGV. CDR3 coding DNA: TGTGTCAGCAGCTTAGTCATAGACTCCTCCAATGAGCAGTTCTCC. Its translation: CVSSLVIDSSNEQFS.

Note on this clonotype: Mismatch with germline at one junction end may stem from a read error. The CDR3, as DNA: TGTGCCAGCAGCTTAGGCTACGGGACCCGCTACGAGCTGTACTTC. Its translation: CASSLGYGTRYELYF. The chain uses TRBV11-3 and TRBJ2-7; tentatively, D is TRBD1 or TRBD2 (5 bases each). From germline, CDR1 is SGHNT and CDR2 YENEEA. The CDR3 covers 15 residues. The variable domain in full, completed from reference TRBV11-3 and TRBJ2-7, reads EAGVVQSPRYKIIEKKQPVAFWCNPISGHNTLYWYLQNLGQGPELLIRYENEEAVDDSQLPKDRFSAERLKGVDSTLKIQPAELGDSAVYLCASSLGYGTRYELYFGPGTRLTVT.

To note about this clonotype: A read error may produce the germline difference seen at one junction end. The rearrangement uses TRBV11-2 and TRBJ1-4; D unresolved. Germline V gene sequence: CDR1 SGHAT, CDR2 FQNNGV. The length of the CDR3 is 15 residues. CDR3 region: CASSLDGLDNEKLFF. The CDR3 bases are TGTGCTAGCAGCTTAGACGGGTTGGATAATGAAAAACTGTTTTTT.

About this clonotype itself: A much larger clone lies one base from this, so it may be a read error. The chain joins TRBV28 to TRBJ2-5; 8 bases align to TRBD1. Germline values: CDR1 MDHEN, CDR2 SYDVKM. This CDR3 comprises 14 residues. The CDR3 loop reads CTSSSGQGQETQYF. The CDR3 DNA reads as TGTACCAGCAGTTCCGGACAGGGCCAAGAGACCCAGTACTTC.

This clonotype was counted once. One junction end does not reproduce the germline sequence, and a read error may be involved. The gene calls are TRBV29-1 and TRBJ2-7; 9 bases line up with TRBD1. The CDR3 sequence is 13 residues long. Germline values: CDR1 SQVTM, CDR2 ANQGSEA. The CDR3 DNA reads TGCAGCTTTGAAGGGACAGGGTTCTACGAGCAGTACTTC. Protein: CSFEGTGFYEQYF.

As regards this clonotype: At one of its ends the junction is not consistent with the germline gene, which may arise from a read error. This sequence joins TRBV6-1 and TRBJ1-2; D is undetermined. The CDR3 contains 14 residues. Germline CDR1 MNHNS, CDR2 SASEGT. The CDR3 spells CASSEAGRTYGNTF. CDR3 bases: TGTGCCAGCAGTGAAGCGGGCAGGACTTATGGCAACACCTTC.

To note about this clonotype: One junction end disagrees with the germline gene, perhaps due to a read error. V is TRBV11-2 and J is TRBJ2-3; D ambiguous. Looked up from germline, CDR1 is SGHAT and CDR2 is FQNNGV. This CDR3 is 16 amino acids long. CDR3 loop: CTSSRQPTNPIDTQYF. In nucleotides, the CDR3 is TGTACCAGCAGCCGACAACCCACCAACCCCATAGATACGCAGTATTTT.

The rearrangement joins TRBV6-1 to TRBJ1-5; 7 bases map to TRBD1. The ends lost 4 bases at V and 6 bases at J; junction bases unmatched: 9. Germline V gene sequence: CDR1 MNHNS, CDR2 SASEGT. The CDR3 has 15 residues. CDR3 region: CASSVTGAFIQPQHF. The CDR3 region has the DNA TGTGCCAGCAGTGTTACAGGGGCCTTCATTCAGCCCCAGCATTTT.

Of note for this clonotype: This may stem from a read error, because a much larger clone lies one nucleotide away. This chain joins TRBV28 and TRBJ1-1; D unresolved. V was trimmed by 5 bases and J by 2 bases, leaving 9 bases between them. Germline loops: CDR1 MDHEN, CDR2 SYDVKM. This CDR3 is 13 amino acids long. CDR3 sequence reads: CASSLCINTEAFF. Written as DNA, the CDR3 is TGTGCCAGCAGTCTGTGCATAAACACTGAAGCTTTCTTT.

A few counts support this clonotype. The chain joins TRBV4-1 to TRBJ2-7; TRBD2 is a possible D gene (6 bases). The CDR3 extends over 13 amino acids. Germline CDR1 reads MGHRA; CDR2 reads YSYEKL. Trimming removed 0 bases at V and 7 bases at J, with 10 bases between. The CDR3 here is CASSQDVAEEQYF. DNA for the CDR3: TGCGCCAGCAGCCAAGATGTAGCGGAGGAGCAGTACTTC.